This T cell receptor beta chain appears in the sequencing data of a study of blood T cell repertoires in COVID-19. Study-wide background: Spain, Italy and the United States supplied samples that represented acute and convalescent COVID-19. The analysed material was cDNA or gDNA that came from T cells, B-cell-depleted T cells, or PBMCs.

Source study methods: The authors estimated nucleated cell counts from reference gene primer amplification. Some clones are missing from TCRdb's copy, which holds only in-frame ones; the method was immunoSEQ multiplex PCR. The DNA gave D and trimming, while V, J and clone size come from that table. The data show fewer than 350,000 clones, with about 90% seen just once and roughly 1.9% held by the top ten. The clonotype was recovered from a young woman who had recovered from COVID-19. Material: peripheral blood.

The DNA of the CDR3 is TGTGCCAGCAGTTTTACGACGTCAGGGGCCACCGGGGAGCTGTTTTTT. Residues: CASSFTTSGATGELFF. This chain joins TRBV27 and TRBJ2-2, with D tentatively TRBD1 (6 bases). The CDR3 contains 16 residues. The ends were cut back, 3 bases at V and 4 bases at J, with 15 bases in the middle. Germline V lookup: CDR1 MNHEY, CDR2 SMNVEV (reference sequence).